This T cell receptor (beta chain) was captured in a study of siplizumab effects on memory and regulatory T cells. The study's findings and limits: A major contribution to the alloresponse seemed to be made by naive T cells, which seemed more diverse than memory cells. A significant reduction in alloreactive sequences traceable to unstimulated CD4+ memory cells was produced by siplizumab. A naive or memory phenotype could not be assigned to roughly 75-97% of the proliferating CD4+ or CD8+ clones. Whether proliferating Tregs in siplizumab cultures suppress was not functionally confirmed.

V lost 2 bases and J lost 7; bases outside the gene matches: 4. This CDR3 has 15 amino acids. CDR1 SGHAT and CDR2 FQNNGV come from the germline V gene. Here immunoSEQ multiplex PCR was the method, and the copy in TCRdb shows in-frame clones only, minus some. Here the sample spans about 110,000 clones, roughly 89% being singletons. Notes on this clone: Its specificity is unknown.

This TCR came from a human donor in good health. Sequenced material: CD4+ T cells sorted from blood. The chain has TRBV11-2 and TRBJ2-1, with 11 bases that match TRBD2. CDR3 coding DNA: TGTGCCAGCAGCTTAAGGACTAGCGGGTTGAATGAGCAGTTCTTC. Translating it yields CASSLRTSGLNEQFF.